The rows below give T cell receptor beta chains drawn from one sample of a study of blood T cell repertoires in COVID-19. Profiling relied on immunoSEQ multiplex PCR, and the TCRdb table lists in-frame clones only, not all of them. This repertoire shows about 220,000 clones, 82% found once; its top ten account for approximately 3.1%. The sequenced sample consisted of PBMCs or T cells enriched from blood (not recorded which). Receptor source: a woman aged 60 to 75 who had recovered from COVID-19. CDR3s include the opening cysteine and the closing phenylalanine or tryptophan. Fields, in order: J gene, D gene, V gene, clone size, CDR3 DNA, CDR3 protein. D genes are given only for firm matches. Clone size appears in some rows only: once, few, many, or a class for an expanded clone.

J: TRBJ2-1; D: .; V: TRBV19; size: .; DNA: TGTGCCAGTAGTATAAGGCGGAACTCCTACAATGAGCAGTTCTTC; CDR3: CASSIRRNSYNEQFF
J: TRBJ2-5; D: .; V: TRBV6-1; size: .; DNA: TGTGCCAGCAGTGAGGGACAGCGGGTGGTGGAGACCCAGTACTTC; CDR3: CASSEGQRVVETQYF
J: TRBJ1-5; D: TRBD1; V: TRBV7-2; size: .; DNA: TGTGCCAGCAGCGTTACAGGGGACGGCAATCAGCCCCAGCATTTT; CDR3: CASSVTGDGNQPQHF
J: TRBJ1-1; D: .; V: TRBV14; size: .; DNA: TGTGCCAGCAAAGGACAGATGAACACTGAAGCTTTCTTT; CDR3: CASKGQMNTEAFF
J: TRBJ2-1; D: TRBD2; V: TRBV25-1; size: .; DNA: TGTGCCAGCAGTGACCTGGCGGGAGGGGGGTACAATGAGCAGTTCTTC; CDR3: CASSDLAGGGYNEQFF
J: TRBJ2-3; D: TRBD2; V: TRBV10-2; size: .; DNA: TGCGCCAGCAGTGCCCGACTAGCGGCTAGCACAGATACGCAGTATTTT; CDR3: CASSARLAASTDTQYF
J: TRBJ1-5; D: TRBD1; V: TRBV6-2/TRBV6-3; size: .; DNA: TGTGCCAGCAGTTACTCGGGCAGGGGGCGCGATCAGCCCCAGCATTTT; CDR3: CASSYSGRGRDQPQHF
J: TRBJ1-2; D: .; V: TRBV7-2; size: once; DNA: TGTGCCAGCAGCTTAGTGGGGGACAATAACTATGGCTACACCTTC; CDR3: CASSLVGDNNYGYTF
J: TRBJ2-7; D: TRBD2; V: TRBV29-1; size: .; DNA: TGCAGCGTTGAAAAAGCGGGAGGCGGAGAGCAGTACTTC; CDR3: CSVEKAGGGEQYF
J: TRBJ1-2; D: .; V: TRBV18; size: .; DNA: TGTGCCAGCTCACCACCAGGGCCTACGGGGAGAGGCTACACCTTC; CDR3: CASSPPGPTGRGYTF
J: TRBJ1-3; D: TRBD1; V: TRBV13; size: .; DNA: TGTGCCAGCAGCTTAGGCCCCCCGGGACAGGGGTCACGAAACTCTGGAAACACCATATATTTT; CDR3: CASSLGPPGQGSRNSGNTIYF
J: TRBJ1-4; D: TRBD1; V: TRBV4-3; size: once; DNA: TGCGCCAGCAGCCGCCGACAGGGGACCGAAAAACTGTTTTTT; CDR3: CASSRRQGTEKLFF